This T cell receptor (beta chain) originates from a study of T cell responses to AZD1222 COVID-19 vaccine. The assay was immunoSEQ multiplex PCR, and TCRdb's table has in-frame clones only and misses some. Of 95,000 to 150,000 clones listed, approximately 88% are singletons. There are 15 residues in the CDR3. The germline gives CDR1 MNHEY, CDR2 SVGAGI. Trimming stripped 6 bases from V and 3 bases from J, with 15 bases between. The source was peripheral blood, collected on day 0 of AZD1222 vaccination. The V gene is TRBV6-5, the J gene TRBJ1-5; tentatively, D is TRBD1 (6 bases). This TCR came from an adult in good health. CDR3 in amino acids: CASSREGGSNQPQHF. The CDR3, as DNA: TGTGCCAGCAGCCGCGAAGGGGGGTCCAATCAGCCCCAGCATTTT.